This record covers a single T cell receptor (beta chain). The CDR3 consists of 13 residues. In germline, CDR1 is SGHNT, CDR2 YENEEA. Trimming took 2 bases from V and 1 from J, leaving 5 bases between them. The data are from a study of glioma-infiltrating T cells after dendritic cell vaccination. Background on the study: Dendritic cells derived from monocytes and pulsed with autologous tumor lysate formed the vaccine. Dendritic cell vaccine was injected intradermally three times, biweekly.

Isocitrate dehydrogenase mutation was absent in all glioblastoma patients. Primers: 60 V beta forward and 13 J beta reverse. Generated by immunoSEQ multiplex PCR, the TCRdb table keeps only in-frame clones and is missing some. Of 350 to 400 clones listed, 85% to 95% were seen once; the top ten hold 6.3%. This specimen was tumor tissue, taken before dendritic cell vaccination. This sequence joins TRBV11-3 and TRBJ1-1; D unresolved. This receptor was identified in a human donor with glioblastoma. For the CDR3, the DNA is TGTGCCAGCAGCTTATCGGGGAACACTGAAGCTTTCTTT. This gives the protein CASSLSGNTEAFF.